This TCR beta chain stems from a study of glioma-infiltrating T cells. CDR1 LGHNA and CDR2 YSLEER come from the germline V gene. The CDR3 runs 15 residues. Between the trimmed V and J ends, which lost 1 base and 0 bases, there was a span of 8 bases. TCR alpha and beta CDR3 regions were amplified from RNA using iRepertoire nested multiplex PCR. TCRdb itself ran the multiplex PCR reads through MiXCR, one entry per CDR3 protein. The table includes some 93,000 distinct CDR3 sequences, roughly 39% detected once. This clonotype was counted at least ten times. The genes are TRBV4-3 and TRBJ2-3; D remains ambiguous. The sequenced sample was glioma tissue, nonneoplastic brain tissue, or PBMCs (not recorded which). The sequence was collected from a human donor with low-grade glioma or glioblastoma, undergoing nonglioma brain surgery, or in good health (not recorded which). The chain's CDR3 is CASSQVGQSTDTQYF. The CDR3, as DNA: TGCGCCAGCAGCCAAGTCGGCCAAAGCACAGATACGCAGTATTTT.